This entry describes one T cell receptor beta chain. Antigen unknown. Assay execution proceeded at the deep level. Sequenced by immunoSEQ multiplex PCR; TCRdb stores in-frame clones only, minus some. The repertoire holds 2 million to 2.5 million clones, about 94% seen once, with roughly 0.13% in the top ten. CDR3 length: 16 amino acids. CDR1 is LGHNA and CDR2 is YNFKEQ in the germline V gene. V lost 0 bases and J 2 bases, leaving 12 bases between the germline ends. This sample is drawn from a study of shared clonotypes between healthy human individuals. Whole-study results and caveats: A handful of donors held about 5% of naive CD4 clonotypes in common.

The specimen sequenced was naive CD4+ T cells sorted from blood. Noted subset: CD45RA+ positively selected. This clonotype was obtained from a man between 18 and 29 years old in good health. This chain joins TRBV4-2 and TRBJ2-3; a weak D match, TRBD2 (6 bases). CDR3: CASSQEVAEFTDTQYF. In DNA form, the CDR3 reads TGTGCCAGCAGCCAAGAAGTAGCGGAATTCACAGATACGCAGTATTTT.